This TCR beta chain was identified during a study of blood T cell repertoires in COVID-19. Overall study: Whether acute or convalescent, the COVID-19 samples came from the United States, Italy and Spain. T cells, B-cell-depleted T cells, or PBMCs provided the cDNA or gDNA that served as material.

V gave up 6 bases and J gave up 2 bases, with 4 bases separating them. This CDR3 has 11 amino acids. The germline V gene has CDR1 MNHEY and CDR2 SMNVEV (reference sequence). The assay was immunoSEQ multiplex PCR, and TCRdb's table has in-frame clones only and misses some. The table records 150,000 to 200,000 clones, approximately 80% of them present only once. Comments on this clone: Other DNA sequences in this sample translate to the same CDR3.

Those who participated ranged in age from roughly 18 to 100 years and resided in 20 to 30 US areas. Categorization into cohorts depended on clinical history that participants reported. The sequenced sample was PBMCs or T cells enriched from blood (not recorded which). This chain links TRBV27 with TRBJ1-1; D is uncertain. This TCR came from a man aged 50-59 years who had recovered from COVID-19. CDR3 protein: CASRANTEAFF. The DNA for the CDR3 is TGTGCCAGCAGGGCAAACACTGAAGCTTTCTTT.